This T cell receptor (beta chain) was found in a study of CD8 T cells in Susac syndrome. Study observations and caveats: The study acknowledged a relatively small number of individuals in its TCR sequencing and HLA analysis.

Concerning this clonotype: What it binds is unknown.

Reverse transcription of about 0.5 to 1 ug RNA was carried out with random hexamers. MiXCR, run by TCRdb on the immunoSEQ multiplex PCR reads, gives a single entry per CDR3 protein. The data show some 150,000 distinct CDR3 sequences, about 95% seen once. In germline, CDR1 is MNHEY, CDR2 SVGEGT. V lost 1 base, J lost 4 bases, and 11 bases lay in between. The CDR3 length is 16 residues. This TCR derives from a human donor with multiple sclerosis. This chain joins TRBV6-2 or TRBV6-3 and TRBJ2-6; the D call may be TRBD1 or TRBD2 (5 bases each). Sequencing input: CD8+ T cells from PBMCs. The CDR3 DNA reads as TGTGCCAGCAGTTACTACGAGGGGAGCGGGGCCAACGTCCTGACTTTC. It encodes CASSYYEGSGANVLTF.